This TCR beta chain was retrieved from a study of somatic mutations in cytotoxic T cells in rheumatoid arthritis. In the study overall: Prior to any treatment and right after diagnosis, patient blood (approximately 30 ml EDTA) was drawn.

Some clones are missing from TCRdb's copy, which holds only in-frame ones; the method was immunoSEQ multiplex PCR. The sample lists 20,000 to 25,000 clones, approximately 78% occurring once. The germline V and J ends were trimmed by 6 bases and 1 base, with 9 bases remaining between them. The CDR3 extends over 13 amino acids. The germline gives CDR1 KGHSH, CDR2 LQKENI. The rearrangement uses TRBV18 and TRBJ2-5; no definite D call. This clonotype originated in an adult with rheumatoid arthritis. Material for sequencing was CD8+ T cells sorted from blood. CDR3 residues: CASSLTSQETQYF. The CDR3 DNA reads as TGTGCCAGCTCGTTGACGAGCCAAGAGACCCAGTACTTC. The full variable domain, its missing parts supplied by reference TRBV18 and TRBJ2-5, is NAGVMQNPRHLVRRRGQEARLRCSPMKGHSHVYWYRQLPEEGLKFMVYLQKENIIDESGMPKERFSAEFPKEGPSILRIQQVVRGDSAAYFCASSLTSQETQYFGPGTRLLVL.